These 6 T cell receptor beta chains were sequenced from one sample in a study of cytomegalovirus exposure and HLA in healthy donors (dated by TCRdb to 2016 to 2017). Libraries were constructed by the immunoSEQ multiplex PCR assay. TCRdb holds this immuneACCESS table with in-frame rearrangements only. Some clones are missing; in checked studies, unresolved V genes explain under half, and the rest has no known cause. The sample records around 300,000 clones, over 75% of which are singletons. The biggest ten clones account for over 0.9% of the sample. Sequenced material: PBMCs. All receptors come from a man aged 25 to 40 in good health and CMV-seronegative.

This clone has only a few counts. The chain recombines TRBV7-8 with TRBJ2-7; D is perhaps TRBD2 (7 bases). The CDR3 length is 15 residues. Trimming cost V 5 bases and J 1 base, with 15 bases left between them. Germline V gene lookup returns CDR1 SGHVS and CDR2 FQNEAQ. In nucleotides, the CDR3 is TGTGCCAGCAGCCCTATGCGGGGGCGATCCTACGAGCAGTACTTC. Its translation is CASSPMRGRSYEQYF. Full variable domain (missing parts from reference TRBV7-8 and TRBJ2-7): GAGVSQSPRYKVAKRGQDVALRCDPISGHVSLFWYQQALGQGPEFLTYFQNEAQLDKSGLPSDRFFAERPEGSVSTLKIQRTQQEDSAVYLCASSPMRGRSYEQYFGPGTRLTVT.

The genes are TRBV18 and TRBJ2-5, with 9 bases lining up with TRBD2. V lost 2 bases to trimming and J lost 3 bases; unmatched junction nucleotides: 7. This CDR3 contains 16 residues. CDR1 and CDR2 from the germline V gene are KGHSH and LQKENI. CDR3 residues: CASSPAGGAREETQYF. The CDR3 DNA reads TGTGCCAGCTCACCAGCGGGGGGGGCGCGTGAAGAGACCCAGTACTTC.

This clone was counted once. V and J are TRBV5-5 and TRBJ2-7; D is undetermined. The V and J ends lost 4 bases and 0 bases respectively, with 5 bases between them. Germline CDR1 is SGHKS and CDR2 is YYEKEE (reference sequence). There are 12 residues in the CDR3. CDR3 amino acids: CASSPYSYEQYF. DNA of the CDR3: TGTGCCAGCAGCCCCTACTCCTACGAGCAGTACTTC.

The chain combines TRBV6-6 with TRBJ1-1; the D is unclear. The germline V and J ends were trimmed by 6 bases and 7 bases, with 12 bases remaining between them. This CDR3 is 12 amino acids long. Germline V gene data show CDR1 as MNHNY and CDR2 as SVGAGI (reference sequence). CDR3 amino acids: CASRRRQGEAFF. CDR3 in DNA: TGTGCCAGCAGACGAAGACAAGGTGAAGCTTTCTTT.

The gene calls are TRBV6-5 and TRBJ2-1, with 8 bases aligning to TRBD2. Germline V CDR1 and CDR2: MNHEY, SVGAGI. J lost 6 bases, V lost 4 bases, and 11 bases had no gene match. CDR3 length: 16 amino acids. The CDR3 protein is CASSSVGTRSFNEQFF. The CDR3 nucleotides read TGTGCCAGCAGTTCGGTGGGGACTAGGAGTTTCAATGAGCAGTTCTTC.

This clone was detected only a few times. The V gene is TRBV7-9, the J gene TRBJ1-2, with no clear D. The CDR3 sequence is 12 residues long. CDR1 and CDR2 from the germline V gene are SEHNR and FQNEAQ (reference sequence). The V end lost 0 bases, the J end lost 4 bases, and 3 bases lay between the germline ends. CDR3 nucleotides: TGTGCCAGCAGCTTAGCGGCCTATGGCTACACCTTC. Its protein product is CASSLAAYGYTF. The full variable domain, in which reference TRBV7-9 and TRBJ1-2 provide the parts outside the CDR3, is DTGVSQNPRHKITKRGQNVTFRCDPISEHNRLYWYRQTLGQGPEFLTYFQNEAQLEKSRLLSDRFSAERPKGSFSTLEIQRTEQGDSAMYLCASSLAAYGYTFGSGTRLTVV.